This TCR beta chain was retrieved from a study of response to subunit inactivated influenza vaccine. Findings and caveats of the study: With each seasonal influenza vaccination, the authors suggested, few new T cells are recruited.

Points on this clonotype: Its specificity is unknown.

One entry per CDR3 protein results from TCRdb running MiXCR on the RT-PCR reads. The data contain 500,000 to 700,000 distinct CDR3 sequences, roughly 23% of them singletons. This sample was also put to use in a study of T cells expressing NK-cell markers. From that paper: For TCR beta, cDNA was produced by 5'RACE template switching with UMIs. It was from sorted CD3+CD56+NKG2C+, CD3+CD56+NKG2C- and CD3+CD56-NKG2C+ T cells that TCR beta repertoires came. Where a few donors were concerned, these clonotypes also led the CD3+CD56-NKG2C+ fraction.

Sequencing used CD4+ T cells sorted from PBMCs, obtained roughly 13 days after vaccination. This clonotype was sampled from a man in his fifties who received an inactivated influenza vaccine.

Here the CDR3 DNA reads TGTGCCACCAGCAGAGATGATCCAACGGGAAAGCCCCAGCATTTT. Translating gives CATSRDDPTGKPQHF. The chain carries TRBV15 and TRBJ1-5; D is undetermined. This CDR3 has 15 residues. V was trimmed by 0 bases and J by 8 bases, leaving 14 bases between them. Germline V gene data show CDR1 as LNHNV and CDR2 as YYDKDF (reference sequence).